A selection of T cell receptor beta chains follows, all from one sample in a study of T cell responses to AZD1222 COVID-19 vaccine. Some clones are missing from TCRdb's copy, which holds only in-frame ones; the method was immunoSEQ multiplex PCR. The sample comprises about 140,000 clones, around 90% of which are singletons, and about 6% rests with the top ten. The sample here was peripheral blood, taken on day 0 of AZD1222 vaccination. These receptors came from an adult in good health. CDR3s include the opening cysteine and the closing phenylalanine or tryptophan. The order of the fields is V gene, J gene, CDR3 protein.

TRBV6-5,TRBJ2-7,CASSPGQDTYEQYF
TRBV4-2,TRBJ1-1,CASSQETDTEAFF
TRBV12-5,TRBJ1-1,CASGLERTGANTEAFF
TRBV7-2,TRBJ2-1,CASSLVGRGNEQFF
TRBV7-8,TRBJ1-3,CASSGRGTGGRIVSGNTIYF
TRBV7-2,TRBJ2-7,CASSTGRTLYWGEQYF
TRBV30,TRBJ2-7,CAWSGTGGAISQYF
TRBV10-1,TRBJ1-6,CASRQGQGKWNSPLHF
TRBV19,TRBJ1-1,CASSIGGSEAFF
TRBV28,TRBJ2-7,CASSGVAGPSYEQYF